This T cell receptor (beta chain) was sequenced during a study of shared clonotypes between healthy human individuals. Study-level points and caveats: Of the naive CD4 clonotypes, around 5% were shared across four donors.

This CDR3 has 13 residues. V trimming: 5 bases; J trimming: 5 bases; junction bases outside the gene matches: 3. CDR1 is SGDLS and CDR2 is YYNGEE in the germline V gene. About this clone: Antigen: not known.

As defined, naive CD8 cells were CD45RO-negative and positively selected for CCR7, with terminally differentiated effector memory CD45RA+ cells excluded. This table comes from immunoSEQ multiplex PCR, and its TCRdb copy is limited to in-frame clones, with some not included. Of millions of clones listed, roughly 91% are singletons. This chain joins TRBV9 and TRBJ2-1, with 8 bases that match TRBD1. The clonotype originates from a man in his late teens or twenties in good health. Some clones in this sample may be carry-over from other donors' samples. Sequencing was carried out using naive CD8+ T cells from PBMCs. The DNA of the CDR3 is TGTGCCAGCAGTCAGGACAGGGACAATGAGCAGTTCTTC. The encoded protein is CASSQDRDNEQFF.